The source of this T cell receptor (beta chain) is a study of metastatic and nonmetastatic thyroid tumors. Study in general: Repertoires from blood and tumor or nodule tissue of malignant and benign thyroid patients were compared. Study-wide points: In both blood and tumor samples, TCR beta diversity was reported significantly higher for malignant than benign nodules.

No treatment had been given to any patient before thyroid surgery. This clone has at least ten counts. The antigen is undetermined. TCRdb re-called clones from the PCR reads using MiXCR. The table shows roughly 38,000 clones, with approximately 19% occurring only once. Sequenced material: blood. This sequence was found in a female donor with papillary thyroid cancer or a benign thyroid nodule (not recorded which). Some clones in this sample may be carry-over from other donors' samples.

CDR3 nucleotides: TGTGCCACCAGCATACGGGACAGGGTCTACGAGCAGTACTTC. It specifies CATSIRDRVYEQYF. This chain joins TRBV15 and TRBJ2-7; TRBD1 matches 9 bases. Looked up from germline, CDR1 is LNHNV and CDR2 is YYDKDF (reference sequence). The ends lost 4 bases at V and 3 bases at J; junction bases unmatched: 4. CDR3 size: 14 residues.